This T cell receptor beta chain was documented in a study of blood T cell repertoires in COVID-19. Study at large: Spain, Italy and the United States supplied samples that represented acute and convalescent COVID-19. Sources were T cells, B-cell-depleted T cells, or PBMCs; the material itself was cDNA or gDNA.

CDR1 and CDR2 from the germline V gene are SQVTM and ANQGSEA. Trimming cost V 1 base and J 5 bases, with 4 bases left between them. The CDR3 is 11 residues long. Assay used: immunoSEQ multiplex PCR; TCRdb lists only in-frame clones, some missing. The profile shows about 100,000 clones, about 86% of them singletons. This TCR was sampled from a man older than 75 with acute or convalescent COVID-19. Sequencing was performed on peripheral blood. The genes are TRBV29-1 and TRBJ2-3; D gene unclear. The CDR3 region has the DNA TGCAGCGTTGAAGTCCAAGATACGCAGTATTTT. It is translated as CSVEVQDTQYF.